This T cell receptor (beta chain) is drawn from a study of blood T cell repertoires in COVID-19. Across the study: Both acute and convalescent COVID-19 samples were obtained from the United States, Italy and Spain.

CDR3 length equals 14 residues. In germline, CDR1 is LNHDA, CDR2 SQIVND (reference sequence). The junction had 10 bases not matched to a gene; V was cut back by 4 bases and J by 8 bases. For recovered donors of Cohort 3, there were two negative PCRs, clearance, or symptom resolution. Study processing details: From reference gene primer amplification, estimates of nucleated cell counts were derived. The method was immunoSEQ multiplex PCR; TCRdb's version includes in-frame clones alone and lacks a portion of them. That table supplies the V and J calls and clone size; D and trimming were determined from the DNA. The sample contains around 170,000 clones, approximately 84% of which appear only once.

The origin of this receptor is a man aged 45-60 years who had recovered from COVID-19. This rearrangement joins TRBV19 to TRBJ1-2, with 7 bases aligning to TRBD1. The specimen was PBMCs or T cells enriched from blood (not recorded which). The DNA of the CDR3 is TGTGCCAGTAGTACCTCCTTAGACAGGGACGGCTACACCTTC. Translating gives CASSTSLDRDGYTF.